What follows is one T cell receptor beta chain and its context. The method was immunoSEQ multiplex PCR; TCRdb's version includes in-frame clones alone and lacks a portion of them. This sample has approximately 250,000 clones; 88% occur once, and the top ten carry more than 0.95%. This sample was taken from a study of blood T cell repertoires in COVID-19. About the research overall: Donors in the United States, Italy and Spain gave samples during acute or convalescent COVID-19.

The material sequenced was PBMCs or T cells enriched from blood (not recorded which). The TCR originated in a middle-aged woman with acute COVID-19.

The CDR3 reads CASRNLGRGTEAFF. Here the CDR3 DNA reads TGTGCCAGCAGAAATCTAGGGAGGGGGACTGAAGCTTTCTTT. The chain carries TRBV27 and TRBJ1-1; D possibly corresponds to TRBD1 (6 bases). The germline V gene has CDR1 MNHEY and CDR2 SMNVEV (reference sequence). V was trimmed by 6 bases and J by 5 bases, leaving 16 bases between them. This CDR3 has 14 amino acids.